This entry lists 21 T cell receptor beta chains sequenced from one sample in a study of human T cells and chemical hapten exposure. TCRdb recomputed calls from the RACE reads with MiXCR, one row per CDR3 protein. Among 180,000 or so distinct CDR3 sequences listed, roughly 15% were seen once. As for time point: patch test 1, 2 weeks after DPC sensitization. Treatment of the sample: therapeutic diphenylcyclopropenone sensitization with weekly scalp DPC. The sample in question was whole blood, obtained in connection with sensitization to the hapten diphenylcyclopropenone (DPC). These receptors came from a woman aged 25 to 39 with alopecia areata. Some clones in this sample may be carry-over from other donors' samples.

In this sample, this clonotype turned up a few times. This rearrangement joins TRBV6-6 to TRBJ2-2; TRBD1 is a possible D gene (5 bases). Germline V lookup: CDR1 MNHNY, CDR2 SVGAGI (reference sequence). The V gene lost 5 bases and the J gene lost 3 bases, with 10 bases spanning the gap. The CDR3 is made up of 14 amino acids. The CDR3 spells CASSPTVHTGELFF. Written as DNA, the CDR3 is TGTGCCAGCAGTCCGACAGTCCACACCGGGGAGCTGTTTTTT.

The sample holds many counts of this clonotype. CDR3 coding DNA: TGCAGCGTTAATCAGGAGTACACTGAAGCTTTCTTT. Its protein product is CSVNQEYTEAFF. The chain recombines TRBV29-1 with TRBJ1-1; D unclear. V lost 5 bases and J lost 3, with 10 bases in between. The CDR3 totals 12 residues. Germline lookup yields CDR1 SQVTM and CDR2 ANQGSEA.

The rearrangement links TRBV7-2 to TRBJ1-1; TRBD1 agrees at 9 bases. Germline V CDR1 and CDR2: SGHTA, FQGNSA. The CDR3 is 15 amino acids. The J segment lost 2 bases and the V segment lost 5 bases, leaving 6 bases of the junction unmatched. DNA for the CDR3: TGTGCCAGCAGCGGACGACAGGGGGTAAACACTGAAGCTTTCTTT. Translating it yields CASSGRQGVNTEAFF.

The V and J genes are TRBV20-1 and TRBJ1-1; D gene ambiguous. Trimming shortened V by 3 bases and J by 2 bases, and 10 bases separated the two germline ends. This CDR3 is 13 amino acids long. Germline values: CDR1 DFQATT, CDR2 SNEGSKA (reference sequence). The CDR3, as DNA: TGCAGTGCTAGCGGGGTTCAAAACACTGAAGCTTTCTTT. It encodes CSASGVQNTEAFF.

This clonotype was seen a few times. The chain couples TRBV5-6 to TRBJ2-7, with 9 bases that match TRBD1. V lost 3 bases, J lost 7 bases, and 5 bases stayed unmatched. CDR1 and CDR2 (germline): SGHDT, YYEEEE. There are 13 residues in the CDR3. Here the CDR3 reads CASSSGTGREQYF. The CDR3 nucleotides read TGTGCCAGCAGCTCAGGGACAGGGCGAGAGCAGTACTTC.

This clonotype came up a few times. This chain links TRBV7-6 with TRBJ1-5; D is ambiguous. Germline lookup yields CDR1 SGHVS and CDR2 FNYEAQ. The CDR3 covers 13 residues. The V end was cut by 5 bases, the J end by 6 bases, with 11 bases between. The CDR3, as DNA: TGTGCCAGCAGCGTACTCTTGGGTCAGCCCCAGCATTTT. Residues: CASSVLLGQPQHF.

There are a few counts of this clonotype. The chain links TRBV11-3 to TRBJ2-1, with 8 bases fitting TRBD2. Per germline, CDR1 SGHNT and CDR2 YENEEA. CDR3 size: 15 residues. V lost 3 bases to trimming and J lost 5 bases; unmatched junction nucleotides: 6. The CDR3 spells CASSFSAGGNNEQFF. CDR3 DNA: TGTGCCAGCAGCTTCTCCGCGGGAGGAAACAATGAGCAGTTCTTC.

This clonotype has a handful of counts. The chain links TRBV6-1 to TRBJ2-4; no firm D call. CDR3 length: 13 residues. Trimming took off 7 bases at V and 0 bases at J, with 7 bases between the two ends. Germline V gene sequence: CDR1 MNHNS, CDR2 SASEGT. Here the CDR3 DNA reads TGTGCCAGCACCTCCGTAGCCAAAAACATTCAGTACTTC. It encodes CASTSVAKNIQYF.

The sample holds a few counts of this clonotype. CDR3 DNA sequence: TGTGCCAGCAGCAACATTGGGGTTAATGAGCAGTTCTTC. Translated: CASSNIGVNEQFF. The chain uses TRBV7-2 and TRBJ2-1; D not resolved. The V end lost 5 bases, the J end lost 7 bases, and 12 bases lay between the germline ends. The length of the CDR3 is 13 residues. Germline CDR1 SGHTA, CDR2 FQGNSA.

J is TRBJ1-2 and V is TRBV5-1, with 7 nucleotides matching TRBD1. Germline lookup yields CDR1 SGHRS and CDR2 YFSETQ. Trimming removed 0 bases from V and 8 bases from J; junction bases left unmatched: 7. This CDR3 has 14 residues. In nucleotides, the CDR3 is TGCGCCAGCAGCTTGGGACAGGGAAGCCGCGGCTACACCTTC. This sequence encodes CASSLGQGSRGYTF.

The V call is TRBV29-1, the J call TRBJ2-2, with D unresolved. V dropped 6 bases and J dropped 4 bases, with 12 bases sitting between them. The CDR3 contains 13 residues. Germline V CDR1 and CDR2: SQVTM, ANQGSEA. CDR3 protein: CSVDLRATGELFF. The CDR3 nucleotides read TGCAGCGTGGACCTAAGGGCCACCGGGGAGCTGTTTTTT.

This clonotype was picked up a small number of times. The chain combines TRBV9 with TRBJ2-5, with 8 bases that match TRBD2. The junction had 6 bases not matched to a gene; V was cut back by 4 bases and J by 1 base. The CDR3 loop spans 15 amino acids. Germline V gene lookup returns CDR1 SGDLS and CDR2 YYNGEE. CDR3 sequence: CASSSRAGGQETQYF. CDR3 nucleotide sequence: TGTGCCAGCAGCTCCAGGGCGGGGGGCCAAGAGACCCAGTACTTC. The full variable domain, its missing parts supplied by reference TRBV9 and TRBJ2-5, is DSGVTQTPKHLITATGQRVTLRCSPRSGDLSVYWYQQSLDQGLQFLIQYYNGEERAKGNILERFSAQQFPDLHSELNLSSLELGDSALYFCASSSRAGGQETQYFGPGTRLLVL.

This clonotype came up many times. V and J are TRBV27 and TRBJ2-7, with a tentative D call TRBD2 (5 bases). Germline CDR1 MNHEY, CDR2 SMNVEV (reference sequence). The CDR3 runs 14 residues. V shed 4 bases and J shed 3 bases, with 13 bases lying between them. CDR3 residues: CASSWTGKGYEQYF. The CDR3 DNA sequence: TGTGCCAGCAGTTGGACTGGAAAGGGCTACGAGCAGTACTTC.

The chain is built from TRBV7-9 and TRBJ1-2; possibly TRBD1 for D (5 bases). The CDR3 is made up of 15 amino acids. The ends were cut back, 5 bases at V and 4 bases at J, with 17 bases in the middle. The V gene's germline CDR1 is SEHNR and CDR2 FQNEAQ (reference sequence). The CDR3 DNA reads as TGTGCCAGCAGCGGTGCAGGGATCTTCGGCTATGGCTACACCTTC. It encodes CASSGAGIFGYGYTF.

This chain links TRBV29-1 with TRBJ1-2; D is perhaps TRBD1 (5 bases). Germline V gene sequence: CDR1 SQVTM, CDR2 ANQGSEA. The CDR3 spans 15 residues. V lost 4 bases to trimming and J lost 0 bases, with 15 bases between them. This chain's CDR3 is CSVGGRGNPNYGYTF. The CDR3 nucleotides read TGCAGCGTTGGGGGTAGGGGAAATCCTAACTATGGCTACACCTTC.

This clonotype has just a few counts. The CDR3 region has the DNA TGTGCCAGCAGTCGGTATCAGCAAGAGACCCAGTACTTC. Protein: CASSRYQQETQYF. The chain employs TRBV28 and TRBJ2-5, with D uncertain. Per germline, CDR1 MDHEN and CDR2 SYDVKM. V shed 5 bases and J shed 2 bases, with 9 bases lying between them. The CDR3 is 13 residues long.

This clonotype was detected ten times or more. The CDR3 loop is CASSQRDTAYEQYF. CDR3 in DNA: TGTGCCAGCAGCCAGAGGGACACCGCCTACGAGCAGTACTTC. The chain links TRBV7-6 to TRBJ2-7, with D maybe TRBD1 (6 bases). The CDR3 contains 14 residues. Germline V gene data show CDR1 as SGHVS and CDR2 as FNYEAQ. The germline V and J ends were trimmed by 5 bases and 2 bases, with 13 bases remaining between them.

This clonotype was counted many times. CDR3 loop: CASSLQGSGNTIYF. The CDR3 DNA reads TGTGCCAGCAGCTTACAGGGTTCTGGAAACACCATATATTTT. The genes are TRBV7-3 and TRBJ1-3, with a possible D match to TRBD1 (5 bases). Germline V lookup: CDR1 SGHTA, CDR2 FQGTGA. V lost 2 bases and J lost 1, with 6 bases in between. This CDR3 is 14 amino acids long.

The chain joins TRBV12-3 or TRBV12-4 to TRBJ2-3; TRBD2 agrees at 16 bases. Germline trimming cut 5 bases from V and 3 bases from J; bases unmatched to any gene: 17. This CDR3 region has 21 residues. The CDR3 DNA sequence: TGTGCCAGCAGTCCCCCCCGGCGGGGGACTAGCGGGAGGGGGGGGACAGATACGCAGTATTTT. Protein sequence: CASSPPRRGTSGRGGTDTQYF.

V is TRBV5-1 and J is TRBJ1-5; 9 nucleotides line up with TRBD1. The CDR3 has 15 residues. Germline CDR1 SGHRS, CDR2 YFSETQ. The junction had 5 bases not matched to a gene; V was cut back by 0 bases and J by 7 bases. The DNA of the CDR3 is TGCGCCAGCAGCTTGGAGGGGGACAGGGACCAGCCCCAGCATTTT. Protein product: CASSLEGDRDQPQHF. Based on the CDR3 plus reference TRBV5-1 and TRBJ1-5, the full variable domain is KAGVTQTPRYLIKTRGQQVTLSCSPISGHRSVSWYQQTPGQGLQFLFEYFSETQRNKGNFPGRFSGRQFSNSRSEMNVSTLELGDSALYLCASSLEGDRDQPQHFGDGTRLSIL.

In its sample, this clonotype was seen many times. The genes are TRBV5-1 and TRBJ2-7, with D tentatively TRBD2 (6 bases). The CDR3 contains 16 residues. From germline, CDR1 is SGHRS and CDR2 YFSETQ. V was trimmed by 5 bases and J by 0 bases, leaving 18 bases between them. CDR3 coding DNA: TGCGCCAGCAGGACAACCCCCGGGGGACTCTCCTACGAGCAGTACTTC. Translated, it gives CASRTTPGGLSYEQYF.